This T cell receptor (beta chain) was sequenced in a study of radiation and T cells in renal cell carcinoma. Losses at the gene ends were 8 bases for V and 0 bases for J; bases not matched to a gene: 16. The germline gives CDR1 MDHEN, CDR2 SYDVKM. The CDR3 is made up of 18 amino acids. Whole-study results and caveats: Top tumor clonotypes rose in blood 2 weeks post-radiation, then contracted. Top 100 clonotypes averaged around 54% in irradiated versus about 43% in nephrectomy-only tumors.

As concerns this clone: Its cognate antigen is unknown.

Treatment meaning: 15 Gy SBRT to primary tumor, nephrectomy 4 weeks later. Nephrectomy followed 15 Gy stereotactic body radiation by 4 weeks. Data came from immunoSEQ multiplex PCR; TCRdb stores just in-frame clones and leaves some out. The data contain about 9,300 clones, roughly 60% of them singletons. The chain links TRBV28 to TRBJ1-5, with 7 bases that match TRBD1. This TCR was sampled from a woman aged 45-60 years with renal cell carcinoma. The sequences come from tumor tissue, collected from a patient whose treatment included radiotherapy and nephrectomy. The CDR3 nucleotides are TGTGCCAGCCGTAAGAGGACAGGCAATCAGTATAGCAATCAGCCCCAGCATTTT. It codes for CASRKRTGNQYSNQPQHF.